The present T cell receptor (beta chain) was sequenced within a study of PD-1 blockade in mismatch repair-deficient tumors. Profiled with immunoSEQ multiplex PCR; TCRdb holds only in-frame clones, not every one. The table shows some 130,000 clones, with around nine tenths occurring only once. The germline V gene encodes CDR1 MDHEN and CDR2 SYDVKM. V lost 2 bases to trimming and J lost 7 bases; unmatched junction nucleotides: 7. This CDR3 contains 16 residues. Mismatch repair deficiency was confirmed in all patients, by PCR or immunohistochemistry. Three pembrolizumab responders had their TCRs sequenced.

This clonotype was sampled from an adult with mismatch repair-deficient cancer. The material was peripheral blood, obtained approximately 71 weeks after starting pembrolizumab. The J gene is TRBJ2-1, the V gene TRBV28; 11 nucleotides match TRBD2. The CDR3 DNA is TGTGCCAGCAGTTTACCAACTAGCGGGAGAAGGAATGAGCAGTTCTTC. Protein: CASSLPTSGRRNEQFF.